The 21 T cell receptor beta chains presented below share a single source sample, sequenced in a study of cytomegalovirus exposure and HLA in healthy donors. Amplification used 60 Vbeta primers and 13 Jbeta primers. The table came from immunoSEQ multiplex PCR; TCRdb's copy has only in-frame clones and leaves some out. The sample records 160,000 or so clones, approximately 84% being singletons. The sample comprised PBMCs. Receptors were obtained from a woman aged 18-29 years in good health and CMV-seronegative.

The chain combines TRBV4-3 with TRBJ2-7; possible D gene TRBD1, 5 bases. Trimming removed 1 base from V and 0 bases from J, with 13 bases in between. The germline CDR1 and CDR2 sequences are LGHNA and YSLEER. The CDR3 loop spans 16 amino acids. The CDR3 region has the DNA TGCGCCAGCAGCCAAGGGGCCAGGGCGGACTCCTACGAGCAGTACTTC. This sequence encodes CASSQGARADSYEQYF.

Points on this clone: One junction end disagrees with the germline gene, perhaps due to a read error. The chain couples TRBV15 to TRBJ2-7; the D is unclear. This CDR3 is built from 13 residues. CDR1 is LNHNV, CDR2 YYDKDF, per germline (reference sequence). CDR3: CATFESNSYERYF. CDR3 sequence (DNA): TGTGCCACCTTCGAGTCCAATTCCTACGAGCGGTACTTC. The full variable domain, in which reference TRBV15 and TRBJ2-7 provide the parts outside the CDR3, is DAMVIQNPRYQVTQFGKPVTLSCSQTLNHNVMYWYQQKSSQAPKLLFHYYDKDFNNEADTPDNFQSRRPNTSFCFLDIRSPGLGDTAMYLCATFESNSYERYFGPGTRLTVT.

The V call is TRBV19, the J call TRBJ1-2; perhaps TRBD1 as D (5 bases). Looked up from germline, CDR1 is LNHDA and CDR2 is SQIVND (reference sequence). The CDR3 sequence is 13 residues long. Trimming removed 8 bases from V and 6 bases from J, with 16 bases in between. The CDR3 region is CASRPGRVNGYTF. In DNA, the CDR3 is TGTGCCAGTCGCCCAGGGAGGGTGAATGGCTACACCTTC.

CDR3 protein: CASSLGEGEQFF. In DNA, the CDR3 is TGCGCCAGCAGCTTGGGCGAGGGAGAGCAGTTCTTC. The chain is built from TRBV5-1 and TRBJ2-1; tentatively, D is TRBD2 (5 bases). V lost 0 bases, J lost 10 bases, and 8 bases lay in between. Germline V gives CDR1 SGHRS, CDR2 YFSETQ. The CDR3 is 12 amino acids.

V usage is TRBV7-9 and J usage is TRBJ2-7; D is unclear. The CDR3 has 15 residues. Trimming stripped 2 bases from V and 3 bases from J, with 14 bases between. CDR1 and CDR2 from the germline V gene are SEHNR and FQNEAQ (reference sequence). The CDR3 sequence: CASSLLEILYYEQYF. The CDR3 DNA follows: TGTGCCAGCAGCTTACTAGAGATCCTCTACTACGAGCAGTACTTC.

This chain uses TRBV2 with TRBJ1-2; possibly TRBD1 for D (6 bases). This CDR3 comprises 14 residues. Deletions cut 6 bases from V and 0 bases from J, with 11 bases between. Germline CDR1 and CDR2: SNHLY and FYNNEI. The chain's CDR3 is CASRDSPANYGYTF. CDR3 DNA: TGTGCCAGCAGGGACAGCCCAGCTAACTATGGCTACACCTTC.

The CDR3 spells CASRTTSRRGNTGELFF. The CDR3 nucleotides are TGTGCCAGCAGAACCACATCGAGACGGGGAAACACCGGGGAGCTGTTTTTT. V is TRBV27 and J is TRBJ2-2; possibly TRBD2 for D (5 bases). Trimming cost V 6 bases and J 2 bases, with 19 bases left between them. CDR1 is MNHEY, CDR2 SMNVEV, per germline (reference sequence). The CDR3 has 17 residues.

The V call is TRBV19, the J call TRBJ1-2; possibly TRBD1 for D (5 bases). Germline V lookup: CDR1 LNHDA, CDR2 SQIVND (reference sequence). This CDR3 spans 13 amino acids. Deletions cut 6 bases from V and 6 bases from J, with 14 bases between. This CDR3 reads CASRARVGDGYTF. The CDR3 nucleotides read TGTGCCAGTAGGGCCAGGGTAGGAGATGGCTACACCTTC.

This clone was seen only once. The chain is built from TRBV11-3 and TRBJ2-3; the D is unclear. The CDR3 consists of 14 residues. Trimming took 5 bases from V and 2 from J, leaving 11 bases between them. Germline V lookup: CDR1 SGHNT, CDR2 YENEEA. The CDR3 reads CASSAGSPTDTQYF. CDR3 bases: TGTGCCAGCAGCGCAGGTAGTCCCACAGATACGCAGTATTTT.

The chain is built from TRBV6-1 and TRBJ2-7; 12 positions agree with TRBD1. V lost 3 bases, J lost 4 bases, and 4 bases stayed unmatched. This CDR3 has 15 amino acids. In germline, CDR1 is MNHNS, CDR2 SASEGT. CDR3 DNA: TGTGCCAGCAGTGAGCCGGGACAGGGGGCTTACGAGCAGTACTTC. It encodes CASSEPGQGAYEQYF.

Worth noting for this clone: Other DNA sequences in the sample encode the same CDR3. The gene calls are TRBV4-3 and TRBJ1-6; D gene uncertain. V gave up 1 base and J gave up 5 bases, with 6 bases separating them. CDR1 is LGHNA, CDR2 YSLEER, per germline. The CDR3 is made up of 14 amino acids. CDR3 nucleotide sequence: TGCGCCAGCAGCCAAGGGGCTCATAATTCACCCCTCCACTTT. Amino acid sequence: CASSQGAHNSPLHF.

The chain recombines TRBV27 with TRBJ2-1; possibly TRBD1 for D (5 bases). This CDR3 is built from 15 residues. V lost 1 base, J lost 9 bases, and 16 bases lay in between. The V gene's germline CDR1 is MNHEY and CDR2 SMNVEV (reference sequence). The CDR3 DNA follows: TGTGCCAGCAGTTTATTGTCAGGGATGGGCGGTGAGCAGTTCTTC. Encoded protein: CASSLLSGMGGEQFF.

J is TRBJ2-3 and V is TRBV2; tentative D call: TRBD2 (6 bases). The CDR3 is 16 residues long. CDR1 and CDR2 from the germline V gene are SNHLY and FYNNEI. Deletions cut 7 bases from V and 2 bases from J, with 19 bases between. The CDR3 loop reads CASTWSSAGVTDTQYF. The CDR3 DNA follows: TGTGCCAGCACTTGGTCTAGCGCCGGGGTCACAGATACGCAGTATTTT.

The chain has TRBV12-5 and TRBJ1-3; the match to TRBD1 covers 8 bases. This CDR3 comprises 12 residues. Trimming cost V 10 bases and J 8 bases; bases outside gene matches: 7. Germline V gene sequence: CDR1 LGHNT, CDR2 FRNRAP. CDR3 loop: CATSDRGDTIYF. CDR3 coding DNA: TGTGCTACGAGCGACAGGGGAGACACCATATATTTT.

CDR3 DNA sequence: TGTGCCATCAGTGTCCCAGGGCATAATTCACCCCTCCACTTT. Protein product: CAISVPGHNSPLHF. The chain links TRBV10-3 to TRBJ1-6; D perhaps matches TRBD1 (5 bases). The V gene lost 4 bases and the J gene lost 5 bases, with 9 bases spanning the gap. The CDR3 sequence is 14 residues long. Germline values: CDR1 ENHRY, CDR2 SYGVKD.

The sample holds one count of this clone. V usage is TRBV10-3 and J usage is TRBJ1-3; D is ambiguous. V lost 6 bases and J 0 bases, leaving 9 bases between the germline ends. The CDR3 has 14 amino acids. Germline CDR1 and CDR2: ENHRY and SYGVKD. CDR3 sequence reads: CAISPSNSGNTIYF. The CDR3 DNA reads as TGTGCCATCAGCCCGAGCAACTCTGGAAACACCATATATTTT.

The V gene is TRBV7-2, the J gene TRBJ2-5; TRBD2 aligns across 7 bases. The CDR3 loop spans 12 amino acids. Germline V gene data show CDR1 as SGHTA and CDR2 as FQGNSA. CDR3 sequence (DNA): TGTCCGGGGGGAGGGATCGGGGAGACCCAGTACTTC. Translated: CPGGGIGETQYF.

On this clone: Additional DNA sequences in this sample encode the identical CDR3. The chain carries TRBV18 and TRBJ1-2, with D possibly being TRBD1 (5 bases). Trimming removed 0 bases from V and 4 bases from J, with 9 bases in between. There are 14 residues in the CDR3. Germline CDR1 reads KGHSH; CDR2 reads LQKENI. The CDR3 region has the DNA TGTGCCAGCTCACCACCCTCAGGGTTCTATGGCTACACCTTC. It specifies CASSPPSGFYGYTF.

The gene calls are TRBV5-4 and TRBJ1-5; maybe TRBD1 (5 bases). The CDR3 sequence is 15 residues long. V dropped 8 bases and J dropped 2 bases, with 17 bases sitting between them. The germline CDR1 and CDR2 sequences are SGHNT and YYREEE (reference sequence). The CDR3 sequence is CARRGCGCGNQPQHF. Here the CDR3 DNA reads TGTGCCAGGCGGGGCTGCGGATGTGGCAATCAGCCCCAGCATTTT.

This chain joins TRBV27 and TRBJ2-7; D perhaps matches TRBD1 (6 bases). In germline, CDR1 is MNHEY, CDR2 SMNVEV (reference sequence). V was clipped by 5 bases and J by 2 bases, with 16 bases between them. The CDR3 totals 15 residues. For the CDR3, the DNA is TGTGCCAGCAGTCCCGTCTTCGGACAGACCTACGAGCAGTACTTC. It translates to CASSPVFGQTYEQYF.

This clone appeared once. The rearrangement links TRBV30 to TRBJ2-7; 10 nucleotides match TRBD1. Germline CDR1 is GTSNPN and CDR2 is SVGIG (reference sequence). CDR3 length: 15 residues. V trimming: 4 bases; J trimming: 5 bases; junction bases outside the gene matches: 11. The CDR3 DNA follows: TGTGCCTGGACTCCGGGACAGGGGAACTCGGACGAGCAGTACTTC. This gives the protein CAWTPGQGNSDEQYF. The full variable domain, rest sourced from reference TRBV30 and TRBJ2-7, is SQTIHQWPATLVQPVGSPLSLECTVEGTSNPNLYWYRQAAGRGLQLLFYSVGIGQISSEVPQNLSASRPQDRQFILSSKKLLLSDSGFYLCAWTPGQGNSDEQYFGPGTRLTVT.